Sequencing of this T cell receptor (beta chain) was carried out in a study of T cell responses to AZD1222 COVID-19 vaccine. Background on the study: Second-dose groups at about 4 or about 12 weeks were pooled. Findings and caveats of the study: Seropositivity was recorded at baseline in only a handful of AZD1222 recipients. Clonal diversity may have been underestimated in mostly white British donors. Close to half of all spike-specific TCRs reportedly target regions of the variants that are unmutated.

The length of the CDR3 is 18 residues. The germline V gene has CDR1 LNHDA and CDR2 SQIVND (reference sequence). Trimming took off 4 bases at V and 8 bases at J, with 26 bases between the two ends. Of note for this clone: The antigen remains unidentified.

Profiling relied on immunoSEQ multiplex PCR, and the TCRdb table lists in-frame clones only, not all of them. Here the sample spans 100,000 or so clones, roughly 87% being singletons. Sequences were derived from peripheral blood, sampled on day 0 of AZD1222 vaccination. The clonotype originates from an adult in good health. The chain links TRBV19 to TRBJ1-4; the D gene is possibly TRBD1 (5 bases). CDR3 region: CASSTGRVGSGLREKLFF. CDR3 nucleotides: TGTGCCAGTAGTACGGGCAGGGTCGGCTCCGGACTCAGGGAAAAACTGTTTTTT.